This is a list of T cell receptor beta chains from one sample in a study of chemoradiotherapy in HPV16-positive cancers. TCRdb's table, derived via immunoSEQ multiplex PCR, lists solely in-frame clones and lacks some. The sample lists about 12,000 clones, about 90% occurring once. This specimen consisted of blood, obtained from a patient who underwent chemoradiotherapy. The receptors were sampled from a human donor with HPV-associated anogenital cancer. Both conserved end residues are part of each CDR3. The D gene is left open where the match is weak. A row's size may be missing; if present it is once, few, many or a size class.

CDR3 protein: CASREGDRGSSDTQYF
CDR3 DNA: TGTGCCAGCAGGGAGGGGGACAGGGGGAGTTCAGATACGCAGTATTTT
J gene: TRBJ2-3
clone size: -
V gene: TRBV7-9
D gene: TRBD1

CDR3 protein: CASTSGETQYF
CDR3 DNA: TGTGCCAGCACTTCGGGAGAGACCCAGTACTTC
J gene: TRBJ2-5
clone size: -
V gene: TRBV7-9
D gene: -

CDR3 protein: CASSMSGPRTQYF
CDR3 DNA: TGTGCCAGTAGTATGTCAGGTCCGCGGACCCAGTACTTC
J gene: TRBJ2-5
clone size: -
V gene: TRBV19
D gene: -

CDR3 protein: CASRTGTGMGNQPQHF
CDR3 DNA: TGTGCCAGCAGAACCGGGACAGGGATGGGGAATCAGCCCCAGCATTTT
J gene: TRBJ1-5
clone size: -
V gene: TRBV27
D gene: TRBD1

CDR3 protein: CSVEWANTGELFF
CDR3 DNA: TGCAGCGTTGAGTGGGCGAACACCGGGGAGCTGTTTTTT
J gene: TRBJ2-2
clone size: -
V gene: TRBV29-1
D gene: -

CDR3 protein: CASSVEDSYTGELFF
CDR3 DNA: TGTGCCAGCAGCGTAGAGGACAGCTACACCGGGGAGCTGTTTTTT
J gene: TRBJ2-2
clone size: -
V gene: TRBV9
D gene: -

CDR3 protein: CASRLERGHTDTQYF
CDR3 DNA: TGTGCCAGCAGGCTCGAGAGGGGGCACACAGATACGCAGTATTTT
J gene: TRBJ2-3
clone size: -
V gene: TRBV5-8
D gene: TRBD1

CDR3 protein: CASSLGITTNEKLFF
CDR3 DNA: TGTGCCAGCAGCCTCGGGATCACAACTAATGAAAAACTGTTTTTT
J gene: TRBJ1-4
clone size: -
V gene: TRBV14
D gene: -

CDR3 protein: CASSESERGGFYNEQFF
CDR3 DNA: TGCGCCAGCAGTGAGTCTGAGCGGGGGGGTTTTTACAATGAGCAGTTCTTC
J gene: TRBJ2-1
clone size: -
V gene: TRBV10-1
D gene: TRBD2

CDR3 protein: CASSPLRAGSNEQFF
CDR3 DNA: TGTGCCAGCAGCCCCCTAAGAGCGGGTAGCAATGAGCAGTTCTTC
J gene: TRBJ2-1
clone size: -
V gene: TRBV13
D gene: -

CDR3 protein: CASSMTASGSTNEKLFF
CDR3 DNA: TGTGCCAGTAGTATGACGGCATCAGGGTCAACTAATGAAAAACTGTTTTTT
J gene: TRBJ1-4
clone size: -
V gene: TRBV19
D gene: -

CDR3 protein: CASRTLKGDSPYEQYF
CDR3 DNA: TGTGCCAGCAGGACGCTTAAGGGCGACAGTCCGTACGAGCAGTACTTC
J gene: TRBJ2-7
clone size: -
V gene: TRBV6-6
D gene: -

CDR3 protein: CASSQDYERARETQYF
CDR3 DNA: TGCGCCAGCAGCCAAGATTATGAGCGGGCAAGGGAGACCCAGTACTTC
J gene: TRBJ2-5
clone size: -
V gene: TRBV4-1
D gene: -

CDR3 protein: CASSQDRGQGNEQFF
CDR3 DNA: TGCGCCAGCAGCCAAGACAGGGGGCAGGGCAATGAGCAGTTCTTC
J gene: TRBJ2-1
clone size: once
V gene: TRBV4-3
D gene: TRBD1

CDR3 protein: CASSQGFGGNTIYF
CDR3 DNA: TGCGCCAGCAGCCAAGGTTTTGGTGGAAACACCATATATTTT
J gene: TRBJ1-3
clone size: few
V gene: TRBV4-1
D gene: -

CDR3 protein: CASSLANYETQYF
CDR3 DNA: TGTGCCAGCAGCTTAGCAAATTACGAGACCCAGTACTTC
J gene: TRBJ2-5
clone size: -
V gene: TRBV11-1
D gene: -

CDR3 protein: CASRQSTDQETQYF
CDR3 DNA: TGTGCCAGCAGACAATCGACAGACCAAGAGACCCAGTACTTC
J gene: TRBJ2-5
clone size: -
V gene: TRBV6-5
D gene: -